This TCR beta chain was documented in a study of cytomegalovirus exposure and HLA in healthy donors. While the first cohort had 600 to 850 subjects, the donors belonged to the separate validation cohort of fewer than 150 subjects. This clone was seen just once. The antigen is undetermined. Germline lookup yields CDR1 SGHRS and CDR2 YFSETQ. V lost 0 bases to trimming and J lost 3 bases, with 9 bases between them. The CDR3 has 15 residues. Only in-frame clones appear in the TCRdb table, and some are missing; sequencing was by immunoSEQ multiplex PCR. This table holds roughly 120,000 clones, around 94% found once. Points from the study as a whole: The study found most TCR sequences rare, yet found some public TCRs in many donors. The study recorded more than 150 TCR beta chains that were cytomegalovirus-associated.

The V gene is TRBV5-1, the J gene TRBJ2-2; tentative D call: TRBD2 (5 bases). Sequencing input: PBMCs. The sequence was collected from a woman aged 18 to 35 in good health and CMV-seronegative. CDR3 bases: TGCGCCAGCAGCTTGGCCGTCGGGGACACCGGGGAGCTGTTTTTT. This translates into CASSLAVGDTGELFF.